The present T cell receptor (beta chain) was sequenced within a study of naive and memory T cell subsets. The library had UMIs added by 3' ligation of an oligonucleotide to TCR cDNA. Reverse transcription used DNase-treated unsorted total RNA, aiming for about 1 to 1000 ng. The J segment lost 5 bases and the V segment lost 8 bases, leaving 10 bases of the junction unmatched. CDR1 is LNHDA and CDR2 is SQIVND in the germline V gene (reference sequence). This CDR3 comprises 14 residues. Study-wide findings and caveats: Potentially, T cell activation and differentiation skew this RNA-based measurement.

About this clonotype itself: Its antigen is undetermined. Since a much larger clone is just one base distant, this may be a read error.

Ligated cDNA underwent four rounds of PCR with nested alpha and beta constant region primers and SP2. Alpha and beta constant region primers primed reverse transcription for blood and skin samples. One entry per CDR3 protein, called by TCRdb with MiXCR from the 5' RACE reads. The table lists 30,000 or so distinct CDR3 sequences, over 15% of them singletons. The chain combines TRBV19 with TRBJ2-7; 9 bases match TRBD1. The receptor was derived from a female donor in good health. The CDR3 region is CASRARGQGHEQYF. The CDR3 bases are TGTGCCAGTCGAGCCCGGGGACAGGGCCACGAGCAGTACTTC. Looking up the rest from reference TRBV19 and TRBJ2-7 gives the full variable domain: DGGITQSPKYLFRKEGQNVTLSCEQNLNHDAMYWYRQDPGQGLRLIYYSQIVNDFQKGDIAEGYSVSREKKESFPLTVTSAQKNPTAFYLCASRARGQGHEQYFGPGTRLTVT.